The rows below give T cell receptor beta chains drawn from one sample of a study of T cell repertoires in cytomegalovirus infection. TCRdb independently ran MiXCR on the reads; one entry per CDR3 protein. The sample holds nearly 650,000 distinct CDR3 sequences; about 24% are singletons and the top ten take 8%. The sequenced sample consisted of CD8+ T cells from PBMCs. These receptors originate from a human donor in good health (CMV status not recorded). Some clones in this sample may be carry-over from other donors' samples. CDR3s include the opening cysteine and the closing phenylalanine or tryptophan. Each record gives: clone size, V gene, CDR3 length, J gene, D gene, CDR3 DNA, CDR3 protein. The D gene is left open where the match is weak. The size field is filled for only some rows; it gives once, few, many or a size class.

many	TRBV12-3/TRBV12-4	13	TRBJ2-3	.	TGTGCCAGCAGTTTCCTAAACACAGATACGCAGTATTTT	CASSFLNTDTQYF
few	TRBV7-9	17	TRBJ2-2	TRBD2	TGTGCCAGCAGCTCCCGGGGTCAGCGGGGGTTCACCGGGGAGCTGTTTTTT	CASSSRGQRGFTGELFF
few	TRBV14	17	TRBJ2-5	.	TGTGCCAGCAGCCAACAGGGTCCGCCACTATCACAAGAGACCCAGTACTTC	CASSQQGPPLSQETQYF
few	TRBV20-1	9	TRBJ2-1	.	TGCAGCCCCAACAATGAGCAGTTCTTC	CSPNNEQFF
.	TRBV7-9	15	TRBJ2-7	.	TGTGCCAGCAGCACAGCCCACAGCACCCTTGAGGAGCAGTACTTC	CASSTAHSTLEEQYF
.	TRBV2	12	TRBJ2-7	.	TGTGCCAGCAGGGACGGATACTACGAGCAGTACTTC	CASRDGYYEQYF
many	TRBV12-3/TRBV12-4	16	TRBJ2-5	TRBD2	TGTGCCAGCAGTTCCGAATCCGGGGGGGTGCAAGAGACCCAGTACTTC	CASSSESGGVQETQYF
.	TRBV11-2	16	TRBJ2-3	TRBD2	TGTGCCAGCAGCCCCCGGGCTAGCGGGGGTGCAGATACGCAGTATTTT	CASSPRASGGADTQYF
few	TRBV18	15	TRBJ2-1	TRBD1	TGTGCCAGCTCACCACCGTACTCGACAGGGAATGAGCAGTTCTTC	CASSPPYSTGNEQFF
.	TRBV29-1	12	TRBJ2-3	.	TGCAGCGTTGCCCAGGGGCCAGATACGCAGTATTTT	CSVAQGPDTQYF
few	TRBV14	13	TRBJ1-1	.	TGTGCCAGCAGCCCACAACAGTGGACTGAAGCTTTCTTT	CASSPQQWTEAFF
few	TRBV10-2	16	TRBJ2-1	TRBD2	TGCGCCAGCAGTGAGTCGACCAGCGGGGGGGTCTATGAGCAGTTCTTC	CASSESTSGGVYEQFF
few	TRBV6-5	17	TRBJ1-1	TRBD1	TGTGCCAGCACTCCCCGGGGGGACAGGGGTTTGCGGACTGAAGCTTTCTTT	CASTPRGDRGLRTEAFF
.	TRBV7-2	13	TRBJ2-1	TRBD2	TGTGCCAGCAGCCAACACGGCGGGGGGGAGCAGTTCTTC	CASSQHGGGEQFF
.	TRBV7-1	15	TRBJ2-2	.	TGTGCCAGCAGCTCGACAGTGGCGAGCACCGGGGAGCTGTTTTTT	CASSSTVASTGELFF
few	TRBV27	16	TRBJ2-2	.	TGTGCCAGCAGTTTATCTTTTCCGGTGAACACCGGGGAGCTGTTTTTT	CASSLSFPVNTGELFF
few	TRBV7-8	15	TRBJ1-1	.	TGTGCCAGCAGCTTATATAGCCCGAAGAACACTGAAGCTTTCTTT	CASSLYSPKNTEAFF
few	TRBV28	14	TRBJ2-2	.	TGTGCCAGCAGTTTAACAAGGAACACCGGGGAGCTGTTTTTT	CASSLTRNTGELFF
.	TRBV6-1	16	TRBJ2-5	TRBD1	TGTGCCAGCAGCCTGGCTGGACAGGTCCTGAAGGAGACCCAGTACTTC	CASSLAGQVLKETQYF
.	TRBV5-6	16	TRBJ2-5	TRBD1	TGTGCCAGCAGCCTCGGGACAGGGGCCTCAGGAGAGACCCAGTACTTC	CASSLGTGASGETQYF
few	TRBV19	13	TRBJ2-1	.	TGTGCCAGTGCGTTAGGGGGGTGGGATGAGCAGTTCTTC	CASALGGWDEQFF
few	TRBV23-1	17	TRBJ2-3	TRBD2	TGCGCCAGCAGTCAATCTAAGCGGGGGGGCTTGACAGATACGCAGTATTTT	CASSQSKRGGLTDTQYF
.	TRBV9	17	TRBJ1-1	TRBD1	TGTGCCAGCAGCGTAGCCACAGGTGTGGGACAGGGCACTGAAGCTTTCTTT	CASSVATGVGQGTEAFF
.	TRBV2	12	TRBJ2-1	.	TGTGCCAGCAGACTCAGGGTTTCGGCCCCGTTCTTC	CASRLRVSAPFF
.	TRBV5-4	13	TRBJ1-1	.	TGTGTCAGCAGCTTGGGGGTAGTCACTGAAGCTTTCTTT	CVSSLGVVTEAFF
few	TRBV6-1	16	TRBJ2-5	.	TGTGCCAGCACCACTGAGGGGGGGGGAAGACAAGAGACCCAGTACTTC	CASTTEGGGRQETQYF
.	TRBV7-6	15	TRBJ1-2	TRBD1	TGTGCCAGCAGCTTAGGCAGGGGGTTGTCGGATGGCTACACCTTC	CASSLGRGLSDGYTF
.	TRBV7-8	17	TRBJ2-3	.	TGTGCCAGCAGCTTATTCGGGGTAGGGACTAGCACAGATACGCAGTATTTT	CASSLFGVGTSTDTQYF
.	TRBV20-1	13	TRBJ2-2	.	TGCAGTGCTCCCGGGACCACCACCGGGGAGCTGTTTTTT	CSAPGTTTGELFF
many	TRBV29-1	13	TRBJ1-2	.	TGCAGCGTTGAGTCCGGGACGTATTATGGCTACACCTTC	CSVESGTYYGYTF
few	TRBV6-6	15	TRBJ1-4	TRBD1	TGTGCCAGCAGTTACTTCCCAGGGGGTGGTGAAAAACTGTTTTTT	CASSYFPGGGEKLFF
.	TRBV6-1	16	TRBJ2-1	TRBD1	TGTGCCAGCAGCCCCCCAAGGACAGGGGGCTTGGATGAGCAGTTCTTC	CASSPPRTGGLDEQFF
many	TRBV12-3/TRBV12-4	12	TRBJ2-2	TRBD1	TGTGCCAGCGAACAGGGGGCCGGGGAGCTGTTTTTT	CASEQGAGELFF
few	TRBV12-3/TRBV12-4	14	TRBJ1-1	.	TGTGCCAGCAGCCCAGGGAACATGAACACTGAAGCTTTCTTT	CASSPGNMNTEAFF
few	TRBV6-2/TRBV6-3	15	TRBJ2-1	TRBD2	TGTGCCAGCAGTTACGGACTAGCGGGATACAATGAGCAGTTCTTC	CASSYGLAGYNEQFF
few	TRBV7-9	14	TRBJ2-1	.	TGTGCCAGCAGCCGCGGGACCCCAGTCAATGAGCAGTTCTTC	CASSRGTPVNEQFF
.	TRBV5-4	13	TRBJ2-2	.	TGTGCCAGCTTCGGGTCGAACACCGGGGAGCTGTTTTTT	CASFGSNTGELFF
.	TRBV6-2/TRBV6-3	14	TRBJ1-5	.	TGTGCCAGCAGTTACTCGAACGGGGCGCGGGGCCAGCATTTT	CASSYSNGARGQHF
.	TRBV20-1	14	TRBJ2-7	.	TGCAGTGCTAGAGCCCGGACTGGAACCTACGAGCAGTACTTC	CSARARTGTYEQYF
.	TRBV12-3/TRBV12-4	14	TRBJ2-1	.	TGTGCCAGCAGTTTCGCGGGGCGCAACAATGAGCAGTTCTTC	CASSFAGRNNEQFF
few	TRBV10-3	15	TRBJ2-7	TRBD2	TGTGCCAGCCTTACGCTCGACGGGGGGACCTACGAGCAGTACTTC	CASLTLDGGTYEQYF
few	TRBV9	16	TRBJ2-1	.	TGTGCCAGCAGCGTAGGCCAGGGGCCCTCCTACAATGAGCAGTTCTTC	CASSVGQGPSYNEQFF
.	TRBV13	11	TRBJ1-1	.	TGTGCCAGCAGCGATACAGGGGAAGCTTTCTTT	CASSDTGEAFF
many	TRBV7-9	17	TRBJ2-1	TRBD2	TGTGCCAGCAGCTCAGAGGTCCCGGGACTAGCCATGGCTGAGCAGTTCTTC	CASSSEVPGLAMAEQFF
many	TRBV7-6	13	TRBJ1-2	.	TGTGCCAGCAGGGATCCGGCAGATCGGGGCTACACCTTC	CASRDPADRGYTF
.	TRBV27	15	TRBJ2-7	.	TGTGCCAGCAGTTTATTGGCAAATTTATTCTACGAGCAGTACTTC	CASSLLANLFYEQYF
many	TRBV7-9	15	TRBJ2-1	.	TGTGCCAGCAGCTCTTTGGGCCGGGGTTACAATGAGCAGTTCTTC	CASSSLGRGYNEQFF
many	TRBV6-6	14	TRBJ1-5	.	TGTGCCAGCAGTTACTTGCGGGGAAATCAGCCCCAGCATTTT	CASSYLRGNQPQHF
few	TRBV2	14	TRBJ2-1	TRBD2	TGTGCCAGCGGGCCCGGGGGGTCCTACAATGAGCAGTTCTTC	CASGPGGSYNEQFF
.	TRBV28	15	TRBJ1-2	.	TGTGCCAGCAGTCCCGGTTTATCGCAGGCTAAGCGCTACACCTTC	CASSPGLSQAKRYTF
many	TRBV7-6	13	TRBJ2-5	TRBD2	TGTGCCAGCGCCGGGAGGTTACAAGAGACCCAGTACTTC	CASAGRLQETQYF
.	TRBV12-3/TRBV12-4	12	TRBJ1-1	.	TGTGCCAGCAGATGGGGGGACATTGAAGCTTTCTTT	CASRWGDIEAFF
many	TRBV12-3/TRBV12-4	15	TRBJ2-1	.	TGTGCCAGCAGTTTAATGGGACCGTCCTACAATGAGCAGTTCTTC	CASSLMGPSYNEQFF